These T cell receptor beta chains were read from a single sample in a study of T cell changes during pregnancy in multiple sclerosis. The protocol was immunoSEQ multiplex PCR, while the TCRdb copy is restricted to in-frame clones and leaves out a portion. The table shows roughly 20,000 clones, with 85% to 95% occurring only once. This material consisted of CD4+ T cells from peripheral blood mononuclear cells, taken in the third trimester of pregnancy. Every receptor here comes from a female donor with multiple sclerosis, enrolled in a pregnancy study. Both conserved end residues are part of each CDR3. The D gene is left open where the match is weak. Size is stated for part of the rows, as once, few or many counts, or as a class when the clone is expanded.

>TRBV11-2|once|TRBJ1-4|-
TGTGCCAGCACCCACAGGACTAATGAAAAACTGTTTTTT
CASTHRTNEKLFF
>TRBV6-5|-|TRBJ1-2|-
TGTGCCAGCAGTCAAACAGGGAACTATGGCTACACCTTC
CASSQTGNYGYTF
>TRBV5-1|-|TRBJ2-3|TRBD1
TGCGCCAGCAGCTCGGTTCGGACAGGGGTGGCAGATACGCAGTATTTT
CASSSVRTGVADTQYF
>TRBV2|-|TRBJ1-5|-
TGTGCCAGCAAGGAGGGACTTAGCAATCAGCCCCAGCATTTT
CASKEGLSNQPQHF
>TRBV14|-|TRBJ1-1|-
TGTGCCAGCAGCCAAGGCAGAGGCACTGAAGCTTTCTTT
CASSQGRGTEAFF
>TRBV4-3|-|TRBJ2-7|-
TGCGCCAGCAGCCAGGGCTTCTCCTACGAGCAGTACTTC
CASSQGFSYEQYF
>TRBV4-3|-|TRBJ2-2|TRBD2
TGCGCCAGCAGCGCTGAACCAGCGGGGGGGCCGACCGGGGAGCTGTTTTTT
CASSAEPAGGPTGELFF
>TRBV7-3|-|TRBJ1-1|-
TGTGCCAGCAGCCCCAGGGTGAACACTGAAGCTTTCTTT
CASSPRVNTEAFF
>TRBV2|-|TRBJ1-3|-
TGTGCCAGCAGTATTGGTGGGAGTGGAAACACCATATATTTT
CASSIGGSGNTIYF
>TRBV5-6|-|TRBJ1-2|-
TGTGCCAGCACCCTGCGGGCAGGTCGCGGCTACACCTTC
CASTLRAGRGYTF
>TRBV28|-|TRBJ1-3|TRBD1
TGTGCCAGCAGTTTGAAACAGGGGTTTTTCCGGTTACTTAACTCTGGAAACACCATATATTTT
CASSLKQGFFRLLNSGNTIYF
>TRBV11-2|-|TRBJ2-1|-
TGTGCCAGCAGCTGGGGCTGGTACAATGAGCAGTTCTTC
CASSWGWYNEQFF
>TRBV6-6|-|TRBJ1-2|TRBD1
TGTGCCAGCAGTTACGGGACAGGGGTTGTCAACTATGGCTACACCTTC
CASSYGTGVVNYGYTF
>TRBV6-8|-|TRBJ1-5|TRBD1
TGTGCCAGTGACTACAGACAGGGACGCAATCAGCCCCAGCATTTT
CASDYRQGRNQPQHF
>TRBV7-2|-|TRBJ2-7|-
TGTGCCAGCAGCTTAGCGACCGGGAATGCCTACGAGCAGTACTTC
CASSLATGNAYEQYF
>TRBV9|-|TRBJ2-7|TRBD2
TGTGCCAGCAGCGCCGGACTAGCGGGGACCTCTTACGAGCAGTACTTC
CASSAGLAGTSYEQYF
>TRBV5-4|-|TRBJ1-1|TRBD1
TGTGCCAGCAGCACCGGACAGGGGAACACTGAAGCTTTCTTT
CASSTGQGNTEAFF
>TRBV7-9|-|TRBJ1-3|-
TGTGCCAGCAGGGGCGGAAACACCATATATTTT
CASRGGNTIYF
>TRBV5-1|once|TRBJ2-2|TRBD1
TGCGCCAGCAGCTTCGCGGACAGGGCCACCGGGGAGCTGTTTTTT
CASSFADRATGELFF
>TRBV5-1|-|TRBJ2-2|TRBD1
TGCGCCAGCAGCTTACAGGGGGCGTCCGGGGAGCTGTTTTTT
CASSLQGASGELFF
>TRBV18|once|TRBJ2-7|TRBD1
TGTGCCAGCTCACAGGGGGCGTTAAGGGGCGAGCAGTACTTC
CASSQGALRGEQYF
>TRBV10-3|-|TRBJ1-2|TRBD1
TGTGCCATCAGGGGGACAGGGCAGGATGGCTACACCTTC
CAIRGTGQDGYTF
>TRBV7-6|once|TRBJ1-5|-
TGTGCCAGCAGCTTAGGGGGTGGGGGGGAAAAAACGCCCCAGCATTTT
CASSLGGGGEKTPQHF
>TRBV5-1|-|TRBJ2-7|TRBD1
TGCGCCAGCAGCTTGCGGGACAGGGCGGACTACGAGCAGTACTTC
CASSLRDRADYEQYF
>TRBV5-1|-|TRBJ2-5|TRBD1
TGCGCCAGCAGCACCGGGACAGCACAAGAGACCCAGTACTTC
CASSTGTAQETQYF
>TRBV10-2|-|TRBJ2-7|TRBD1
TGCGCCAGCAGTGAGATACAGGGGATGCAGTACTTC
CASSEIQGMQYF
>TRBV30|-|TRBJ2-2|-
TGTGCCTGGAGTGTAGGGGGCACCGGGGAGCTGTTTTTT
CAWSVGGTGELFF
>TRBV10-3|-|TRBJ1-1|TRBD1
TGTGCCATCTCCGGTACAGGGGGCACTGAAGCTTTCTTT
CAISGTGGTEAFF
>TRBV7-8|-|TRBJ1-5|-
TGTGCCAGCAGCTTAGATCGGCCGGGAAGCAATCAGCCCCAGCATTTT
CASSLDRPGSNQPQHF
>TRBV9|-|TRBJ1-2|-
TGTGCCAGCAGCGACAAGTATGGCTACACCTTC
CASSDKYGYTF
>TRBV7-8|-|TRBJ2-5|-
TGTGCCAGCAGCTTAGGTACTGAAGAGACCCAGTACTTC
CASSLGTEETQYF
>TRBV7-3|-|TRBJ1-3|-
TGTGCCAGCAGCTTAGGGGCAAGGGACTCTGGAAACACCATATATTTT
CASSLGARDSGNTIYF
>TRBV27|-|TRBJ1-1|TRBD1
TGTGCCAGCAGTTCCCTCCCTCCGGGACAGTACACTGAAGCTTTCTTT
CASSSLPPGQYTEAFF
>TRBV27|-|TRBJ1-4|-
TGTGCCAGCAGTTCCTCCGGGACCCGGGGGGAAAAACTGTTTTTT
CASSSSGTRGEKLFF
>TRBV30|few|TRBJ1-4|TRBD1
TGTGCCTGGAGTTTGGCAGGGGGCAGCTCTAATGAAAAACTGTTTTTT
CAWSLAGGSSNEKLFF
>TRBV5-1|-|TRBJ1-2|-
TGCGCCAGCAGCTTCCGAGACAGCTCCTATGGCTACACCTTC
CASSFRDSSYGYTF
>TRBV6-1|-|TRBJ2-3|TRBD2
TGTGCCAGCAGTCCGCCTAGCGGGGGGTTCGATACGCAGTATTTT
CASSPPSGGFDTQYF
>TRBV10-3|-|TRBJ1-2|TRBD1
TGTGCCATCAGTTCCGGGACAGGCAAGATCTATGGCTACACCTTC
CAISSGTGKIYGYTF
>TRBV5-1|-|TRBJ1-1|-
TGCGCCAGCAGCTTCAGAGGGATCCCGATGAACACTGAAGCTTTCTTT
CASSFRGIPMNTEAFF
>TRBV4-3|-|TRBJ2-3|-
TGCGCCAGCAGCCAAGATAGGGGGACAAGATCTAACACAGATACGCAGTATTTT
CASSQDRGTRSNTDTQYF
>TRBV18|-|TRBJ1-1|-
TGTGCCAGCTCACCGAACCGGGACACACCATTTGGTGGCACTGAAGCTTTCTTT
CASSPNRDTPFGGTEAFF
>TRBV7-2|-|TRBJ2-2|-
TGTGCCAGCAGCTTAGAGGCCTTCAGGGTCGGAACCGGGGAGCTGTTTTTT
CASSLEAFRVGTGELFF
>TRBV20-1|-|TRBJ2-7|-
TGCAGTGCTTTCTACTACGAGCAGTACTTC
CSAFYYEQYF
>TRBV2|-|TRBJ2-7|TRBD1
TGTGCCAGCCGGGACAGGGGACACGAGCAGTACTTC
CASRDRGHEQYF
>TRBV7-2|-|TRBJ1-1|TRBD1
TGTGCCAGCAGCCTCGGGACAGCGATCCACGTGGGGGCTTTCTTT
CASSLGTAIHVGAFF
>TRBV7-9|-|TRBJ1-2|TRBD1
TGTGCCAGCAGCTCGACGGGACAGTTTTATGGCTACACCTTC
CASSSTGQFYGYTF
>TRBV5-1|-|TRBJ2-2|-
TGCGCCAGCAGCTCCCTACGGGCCGGGGAGCTGTTTTTT
CASSSLRAGELFF
>TRBV10-3|-|TRBJ2-3|TRBD2
TGTGCCATCAGGGGACTAGCTAGCACAGATACGCAGTATTTT
CAIRGLASTDTQYF
>TRBV10-3|-|TRBJ1-6|TRBD1
TGTGCCATCAGTGGGGACAGGGATAATTCACCCCTCCACTTT
CAISGDRDNSPLHF
>TRBV5-1|-|TRBJ2-7|-
TGCGCCAGCAGCCGCCTACTGGACAGTACCTACGAGCAGTACTTC
CASSRLLDSTYEQYF
>TRBV10-1|-|TRBJ1-1|TRBD1
TGCGCCAGCAGGGCCACAGGGGAAACTGAAGCTTTCTTT
CASRATGETEAFF
>TRBV6-5|-|TRBJ2-7|TRBD2
TGTGCCAGCAGGGAGCGGGGGCCCTACGAGCAGTACTTC
CASRERGPYEQYF
>TRBV5-1|-|TRBJ1-2|-
TGCGCCAGCAGACTTATAGGACTGAACTATGGCTACACCTTC
CASRLIGLNYGYTF
>TRBV7-2|-|TRBJ1-4|TRBD1
TGTGCCAGCAGCCTGCGACAGGGCGATGAAAAACTGTTTTTT
CASSLRQGDEKLFF
>TRBV14|-|TRBJ2-5|-
TGTGCCAGCAGCCAAGATAAAGGCGCAGGGAACCTCCAAGAGACCCAGTACTTC
CASSQDKGAGNLQETQYF
>TRBV5-1|-|TRBJ2-7|-
TGCGCCAGCACTGGGAAGGTGGGGCCCTACGAGCAGTACTTC
CASTGKVGPYEQYF
>TRBV5-4|-|TRBJ2-5|TRBD1
TGTGCCAGCAGCTCTACTGGACAGGGAACCAAGACCCAGTACTTC
CASSSTGQGTKTQYF